This TCR beta chain derives from a study of shared clonotypes between healthy human individuals. Findings and limits, study-wide: Only a few donors were included, so the genetic and exposure-history diversity represented was limited.

About this clone itself: Its antigen is currently unknown.

Sorted-subset replicate PCRs used around 220 ng DNA, approximately 33,000 T cell genomes. TCRdb keeps only in-frame clones here, not all; method: immunoSEQ multiplex PCR. Counted here are 300,000 to 400,000 clones, around 72% occurring once; the ten biggest clones make up 10% to 13%. CD4+ cells yielded CD45RA+ naive and CD45RA-negative memory subsets. Germline loops: CDR1 SEHNR, CDR2 FQNEAQ (reference sequence). Trimming left V 1 base short and J 3 bases short, with 16 bases between. The CDR3 extends over 17 amino acids. The specimen was memory CD4+ T cells sorted from blood. The subset is: CD45RA-negative fraction. This receptor was taken from a man aged 25-40 years in good health. The V and J genes are TRBV7-9 and TRBJ1-5; D unclear. The CDR3 is CASSLELPGWANQPQHF. The CDR3 DNA is TGTGCCAGCAGCTTAGAACTGCCGGGCTGGGCCAATCAGCCCCAGCATTTT.